This TCR beta chain was recovered during a study of T cells in Graves' hyperthyroidism and ophthalmopathy. Study-level background: The blood sample was taken at first diagnosis, before treatment began.

V shed 6 bases and J shed 2 bases, with 13 bases lying between them. The CDR3 sequence is 14 residues long. Cells are PBMCs isolated from 10 ml of fresh blood. Amplification of TCR beta CDR3 regions was performed using RNA transcripts as template. An initial round of RT-PCR targeting the TCR CDR3 relied on the HTBI primer set. From the multiplex PCR reads, TCRdb called clonotypes with MiXCR, one entry per CDR3 protein. Here the sample spans about half a million distinct CDR3 sequences, just under 20% being singletons. Whole-study results and caveats: Model predictions of ophthalmopathy came a median 6.5 months before onset. Ophthalmopathy stood apart from stable hyperthyroidism in a 13 V-J model.

Concerning this clonotype itself: Its antigen is as yet unknown.

This receptor was taken from a man aged 40-55 years with Graves' ophthalmopathy. The sequenced sample was blood. V gene TRBV12-3 or TRBV12-4 combines with J gene TRBJ1-2, with D maybe TRBD1 (5 bases). CDR3 sequence (DNA): TGTGCCAGCAGACCCGCCGGGGCCAACTATGGCTACACCTTC. Its protein product is CASRPAGANYGYTF.